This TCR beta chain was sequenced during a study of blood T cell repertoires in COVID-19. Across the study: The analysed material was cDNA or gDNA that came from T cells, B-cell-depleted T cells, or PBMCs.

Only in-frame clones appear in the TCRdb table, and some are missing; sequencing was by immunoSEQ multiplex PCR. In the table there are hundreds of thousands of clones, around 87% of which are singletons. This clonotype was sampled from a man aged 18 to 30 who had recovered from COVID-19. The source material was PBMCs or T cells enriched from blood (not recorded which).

This CDR3 reads CAWSLGGLRTDTQYF. The CDR3 nucleotides read TGTGCCTGGAGTCTAGGGGGCCTTAGGACAGATACGCAGTATTTT. The chain joins TRBV30 to TRBJ2-3, with 7 nucleotides matching TRBD1. The CDR3 has 15 residues. Trimming took 2 bases from V and 3 from J; bases not matched to a gene: 8. Germline V lookup: CDR1 GTSNPN, CDR2 SVGIG (reference sequence).